This T cell receptor beta chain appears in the sequencing data of a study of T cell repertoires in cytomegalovirus infection. Study context: It was the public TCR beta signatures that indicated both CMV infection and matching HLA type.

MiXCR was run by TCRdb on the reads, yielding one entry per CDR3 protein. This sample carries 600,000 to 700,000 distinct CDR3 sequences, 30% to 40% of them seen once, and the ten largest clones take around a sixth. Findings of the study overall: There were carriers of CMV plus the relevant HLA, and cumulative public TCR beta family frequency identified them. Clonotype analysis showed dominance of the ex vivo response by HLA-C-restricted CMV-specific TCR beta clonotypes.

This clonotype was observed many times. No antigen is known for it. The length of the CDR3 is 15 residues. Trimming stripped 2 bases from V and 0 bases from J, with 10 bases between. Germline CDR1 and CDR2: SGHTA and FQGNSA. The receptor comes from a human donor in good health (CMV status not recorded). Some clones in this sample may be carry-over from other donors' samples. Here the sequenced sample was cultured PBMCs, taken from culture after CMV antigen stimulation. V gene TRBV7-2 combines with J gene TRBJ1-1, with a tentative D call TRBD1 (5 bases). The CDR3 sequence is CASSLSGTMNTEAFF. Written as DNA, the CDR3 is TGTGCCAGCAGCTTATCCGGGACCATGAACACTGAAGCTTTCTTT.